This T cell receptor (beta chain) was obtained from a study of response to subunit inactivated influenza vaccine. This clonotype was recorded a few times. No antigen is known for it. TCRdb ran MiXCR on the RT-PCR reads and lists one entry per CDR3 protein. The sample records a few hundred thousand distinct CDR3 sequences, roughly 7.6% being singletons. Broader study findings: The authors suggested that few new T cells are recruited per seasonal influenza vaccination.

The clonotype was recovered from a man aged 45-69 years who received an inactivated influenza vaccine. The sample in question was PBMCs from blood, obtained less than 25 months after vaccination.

CDR3 amino acids: CASSQDFGTGRAFF. The CDR3 nucleotides are TGTGCCAGCAGCCAAGATTTTGGGACAGGGCGTGCTTTCTTT. The chain uses TRBV14 and TRBJ1-1, with 9 bases aligning to TRBD1. V lost 0 bases and J lost 11; bases outside the gene matches: 7. The CDR3 sequence is 14 residues long. Germline CDR1 reads SGHDN; CDR2 reads FVKESK.